The 16 T cell receptor beta chains below come from one sample, sequenced in a study of OX40 agonist ivuxolimab in advanced cancers. The method behind the library was the immunoSEQ multiplex PCR assay. Not all clones reach the TCRdb copy of this immuneACCESS table, which keeps in-frame sequences only. Checked studies attribute under half of the gap to unresolved V genes and leave the rest unexplained. For this sample the table gives about 26,000 clones, of which approximately 90% were detected only once. The ten top clones hold 15% to 20% of the sample. Specimen: CD4+ or CD8+ T cells sorted from blood, collected in a trial of the OX40 agonist ivuxolimab. Receptors were obtained from an adult with an advanced solid tumor such as melanoma, head and neck, liver or kidney cancer.

The gene calls are TRBV4-1 and TRBJ1-6; D unresolved. V shed 0 bases and J shed 7 bases, with 13 bases lying between them. Looked up from germline, CDR1 is MGHRA and CDR2 is YSYEKL. The length of the CDR3 is 16 residues. CDR3 nucleotides: TGCGCCAGCAGCCAAGAGGGATATCCGAACAATTCACCCCTCCACTTT. Protein: CASSQEGYPNNSPLHF.

The chain combines TRBV19 with TRBJ2-1; 9 bases map to TRBD2. Germline loops: CDR1 LNHDA, CDR2 SQIVND (reference sequence). CDR3 length: 15 residues. V was clipped by 3 bases and J by 4 bases; unmatched bases: 4. This CDR3 is CASSILAGDYNEQFF. The CDR3 region has the DNA TGTGCCAGTAGTATTTTAGCGGGAGATTACAATGAGCAGTTCTTC.

This chain connects TRBV6-6 to TRBJ2-5, with a weak D call TRBD1 (6 bases). Germline values: CDR1 MNHNY, CDR2 SVGAGI (reference sequence). Trimming took 3 bases from V and 5 from J, leaving 13 bases between them. The CDR3 covers 14 residues. The CDR3 spells CASSYIAGEETQYF. The CDR3 DNA sequence: TGTGCCAGCAGTTATATCGCAGGGGAGGAGACCCAGTACTTC.

The chain uses TRBV4-1 and TRBJ2-7; D is uncertain. CDR3 size: 14 residues. Germline CDR1 and CDR2: MGHRA and YSYEKL. V lost 0 bases, J lost 6 bases, and 12 bases lay in between. CDR3 loop: CASSQDRWVSEQYF. CDR3 coding DNA: TGCGCCAGCAGCCAAGATCGGTGGGTCAGCGAGCAGTACTTC.

The rearrangement links TRBV6-1 to TRBJ2-7; weak D call: TRBD2 (6 bases). Germline CDR1 reads MNHNS; CDR2 reads SASEGT. This CDR3 region has 12 residues. The V and J ends lost 11 bases and 3 bases respectively, with 14 bases between them. CDR3 bases: TGTGCCGGAGGTTACGGGAGCTACGAGCAGTACTTC. Translating it yields CAGGYGSYEQYF.

The gene calls are TRBV6-5 and TRBJ2-7; D may be TRBD1 or TRBD2 (5 bases each). Germline V CDR1 and CDR2: MNHEY, SVGAGI. The CDR3 has 12 residues. Trimming cost V 7 bases and J 2 bases, with 9 bases left between them. The CDR3 loop reads CASMGVAYEQYF. Written as DNA, the CDR3 is TGTGCCAGCATGGGGGTAGCCTACGAGCAGTACTTC.

This chain links TRBV4-3 with TRBJ2-7, with 8 bases aligning to TRBD1. The CDR3 consists of 15 residues. V gave up 0 bases and J gave up 1 base; unmatched junction bases: 2. Per the germline V gene, CDR1 is LGHNA and CDR2 is YSLEER. This CDR3 reads CASSQEGTGSYEQYF. CDR3 coding DNA: TGCGCCAGCAGCCAAGAGGGGACAGGATCCTACGAGCAGTACTTC.

J is TRBJ2-1 and V is TRBV7-6, with 9 nucleotides matching TRBD1. Germline CDR1 SGHVS, CDR2 FNYEAQ. There are 16 residues in the CDR3. J lost 7 bases, V lost 3 bases, and 10 bases had no gene match. The CDR3 protein is CASSFPGQGLINEQFF. CDR3 nucleotides: TGTGCCAGCAGCTTTCCGGGACAGGGCCTTATTAATGAGCAGTTCTTC. The full variable domain, with the rest looked up from reference TRBV7-6 and TRBJ2-1, is GAGVSQSPRYKVTKRGQDVALRCDPISGHVSLYWYRQALGQGPEFLTYFNYEAQQDKSGLPNDRFSAERPEGSISTLTIQRTEQRDSAMYRCASSFPGQGLINEQFFGPGTRLTVL.

V is TRBV19 and J is TRBJ2-5, with D possibly being TRBD1 or TRBD2 (5 bases each). V was pared by 7 bases and J by 1 base, with 13 bases between. The V gene's germline CDR1 is LNHDA and CDR2 SQIVND (reference sequence). The CDR3 length is 14 residues. CDR3 DNA: TGTGCCAGTACAGAAGAGAGGGGCCAAGAGACCCAGTACTTC. This encodes CASTEERGQETQYF.

This chain links TRBV10-1 with TRBJ2-7, with a tentative D call TRBD2 (6 bases). This CDR3 has 15 amino acids. The V and J ends lost 7 bases and 4 bases respectively, with 20 bases between them. CDR1 is WNHNN, CDR2 SYGVQD, per germline (reference sequence). DNA of the CDR3: TGCGCCAGCACCAGAAAAGGGCCAGGAGGGTACGAGCAGTACTTC. This translates into CASTRKGPGGYEQYF.

This chain connects TRBV10-3 to TRBJ1-3; a weak D match, TRBD1 (5 bases). Germline values: CDR1 ENHRY, CDR2 SYGVKD. The CDR3 totals 15 residues. V was shortened by 3 bases and J by 3 bases, with 12 bases between the two germline ends. The CDR3 sequence: CAISDREFNGNTIYF. The CDR3 DNA sequence: TGTGCCATCAGTGACAGGGAGTTTAATGGAAACACCATATATTTT.

V usage is TRBV7-9 and J usage is TRBJ2-2; 11 nucleotides align to TRBD1. The CDR3 has 17 amino acids. The germline gives CDR1 SEHNR, CDR2 FQNEAQ (reference sequence). The trim removed 5 bases at V and 4 bases at J, leaving 9 bases unmatched. CDR3 sequence (DNA): TGTGCCAGCAGCCCAGTTGGACAGGGGGCATTCACCGGGGAGCTGTTTTTT. It is translated as CASSPVGQGAFTGELFF.

V usage is TRBV9 and J usage is TRBJ2-2; D is perhaps TRBD2 (6 bases). V was cut by 0 bases and J by 4 bases, with 13 bases left in between. The CDR3 has 16 amino acids. Germline CDR1 is SGDLS and CDR2 is YYNGEE. CDR3 amino acids: CASSVGGEGITGELFF. DNA for the CDR3: TGTGCCAGCAGCGTAGGGGGGGAAGGGATCACCGGGGAGCTGTTTTTT.

The chain has TRBV5-6 and TRBJ2-7; D is undetermined. The CDR3 runs 12 residues. Trimming took off 0 bases at V and 7 bases at J, with 8 bases between the two ends. The germline gives CDR1 SGHDT, CDR2 YYEEEE. This CDR3 is CASSLAPAEQYF. In DNA form, the CDR3 reads TGTGCCAGCAGCTTGGCCCCAGCGGAGCAGTACTTC.

The CDR3 sequence: CASSPRSAGEQFF. CDR3 bases: TGTGCCAGCAGTCCCCGGAGCGCGGGGGAGCAGTTCTTC. The chain is built from TRBV27 and TRBJ2-1; tentative D call: TRBD2 (6 bases). The germline gives CDR1 MNHEY, CDR2 SMNVEV (reference sequence). Between the trimmed V and J ends, which lost 5 bases and 10 bases, there was a span of 15 bases. This CDR3 has 13 amino acids.

This clone was seen once. The CDR3 protein is CASSPSDRAFYEQYF. CDR3 bases: TGTGCCAGCAGCCCTTCGGACAGAGCCTTCTACGAGCAGTACTTC. The rearrangement joins TRBV7-9 to TRBJ2-7; weak D call: TRBD1 (6 bases). Trimming took 5 bases from V and 3 from J, leaving 17 bases between them. The CDR3 consists of 15 residues. CDR1 SEHNR and CDR2 FQNEAQ come from the germline V gene (reference sequence).